These 18 T cell receptor beta chains came from one sample sequenced in a study of CD8 T cells in Susac syndrome. Random hexamers were used to reverse transcribe the RNA input (0.5 to 1 ug). TCRdb analysed the immunoSEQ multiplex PCR reads with MiXCR anew, one entry per CDR3 protein. The table has about 300,000 distinct CDR3 sequences, about 89% seen once. The sample comprised CD8+ T cells from PBMCs. The receptor source for this set is a human donor with multiple sclerosis.

A single count supports this clonotype. The chain links TRBV4-3 to TRBJ2-7, with 10 positions matching TRBD1. The CDR3 totals 17 residues. Trimming removed 0 bases from V and 1 base from J; junction bases left unmatched: 6. CDR1 is LGHNA and CDR2 is YSLEER in the germline V gene. CDR3: CASSQDPPGQGSYEQYF. DNA for the CDR3: TGCGCCAGCAGCCAAGACCCTCCGGGACAGGGGTCCTACGAGCAGTACTTC.

V and J are TRBV13 and TRBJ1-1, with a possible D match to TRBD1 (5 bases). Trimming cost V 0 bases and J 8 bases, with 16 bases left between them. Germline V lookup: CDR1 PRHDT, CDR2 FYEKMQ (reference sequence). This CDR3 has 15 residues. This CDR3 is CASSLGPRGTVEAFF. For the CDR3, the DNA is TGTGCCAGCAGCTTAGGCCCTAGGGGCACAGTGGAAGCTTTCTTT.

This clonotype was detected only once. This chain connects TRBV21-1 to TRBJ1-2. TRBV21-1 is given as a pseudogene. This CDR3 spans 15 amino acids. The CDR3 protein is CASSKGSGQIYGYTF. The CDR3, as DNA: TGTGCCAGCAGCAAAGGAAGTGGGCAGATCTATGGCTACACCTTC.

The rearrangement uses TRBV12-3 or TRBV12-4 and TRBJ2-5; tentatively, D is TRBD1 (6 bases). The CDR3 has 14 amino acids. V was pared by 4 bases and J by 1 base, with 10 bases between. The CDR3 loop reads CASSSQGTQETQYF. CDR3 coding DNA: TGTGCCAGCAGTTCTCAGGGGACCCAAGAGACCCAGTACTTC.

The chain employs TRBV9 and TRBJ2-2; possibly TRBD1 for D (6 bases). The CDR3 is made up of 15 amino acids. The V gene lost 2 bases and the J gene lost 1 base, with 9 bases spanning the gap. The germline gives CDR1 SGDLS, CDR2 YYNGEE. DNA for the CDR3: TGTGCCAGCAGCGTCATACAGGGGAACACCGGGGAGCTGTTTTTT. Translated: CASSVIQGNTGELFF.

The CDR3 DNA reads as TGCAGTGCTAGCGGGGGCCGGGCTGCTACGCAGTATTTT. It translates to CSASGGRAATQYF. V is TRBV20-1 and J is TRBJ2-3; tentatively, D is TRBD1 or TRBD2 (6 bases each). Germline assignment: CDR1 DFQATT and CDR2 SNEGSKA (reference sequence). Trimming removed 3 bases from V and 8 bases from J, with 15 bases in between. This CDR3 is built from 13 residues.

V usage is TRBV24-1 and J usage is TRBJ2-5; 10 bases line up with TRBD1. V dropped 5 bases and J dropped 4; count of bases not matched to a gene: 6. This CDR3 spans 15 amino acids. The germline gives CDR1 KGHDR, CDR2 SFDVKD. The chain's CDR3 is CATSAGQGDAETQYF. CDR3 DNA: TGTGCCACCAGTGCCGGACAGGGGGACGCAGAGACCCAGTACTTC.

The chain couples TRBV5-1 to TRBJ1-2; D is unresolved. With 4 bases removed from V and 5 bases from J, the gap between germline ends came to 18 bases. The CDR3 contains 15 residues. Germline lookup yields CDR1 SGHRS and CDR2 YFSETQ. CDR3 protein: CASSRSGPGSYGYTF. CDR3 DNA: TGCGCCAGCAGCCGATCTGGCCCCGGGTCTTATGGCTACACCTTC.

V is TRBV25-1 and J is TRBJ2-7, with D tentatively TRBD1 or TRBD2 (7 bases each). There are 14 residues in the CDR3. CDR1 is MGHDK, CDR2 SYGVNS, per germline. V was clipped by 3 bases and J by 5 bases, with 14 bases between them. CDR3 sequence: CASSDQGGSHEQYF. The CDR3 DNA reads as TGTGCCAGCAGTGATCAGGGGGGGTCCCACGAGCAGTACTTC.

This clonotype was found once. CDR3 sequence reads: CASSPSGLQPQHF. CDR3 DNA: TGTGCCAGCAGTCCCAGCGGTTTACAGCCCCAGCATTTT. The gene calls are TRBV27 and TRBJ1-5, with D hard to call. This CDR3 spans 13 amino acids. Trimming removed 5 bases from V and 7 bases from J, with 12 bases in between. Per germline, CDR1 MNHEY and CDR2 SMNVEV (reference sequence).

The chain uses TRBV6-1 and TRBJ1-5, with D maybe TRBD1 (6 bases). The CDR3 has 15 residues. Looked up from germline, CDR1 is MNHNS and CDR2 is SASEGT. The ends were cut back, 4 bases at V and 7 bases at J, with 17 bases in the middle. Written as DNA, the CDR3 is TGTGCCAGCAGTGGAAATCTAGACGGGACACAGCCCCAGCATTTT. It translates to CASSGNLDGTQPQHF.

The V and J genes are TRBV10-3 and TRBJ2-2; no reliable D call. The CDR3 loop spans 11 amino acids. V shed 7 bases and J shed 7 bases, with 7 bases lying between them. The germline V gene has CDR1 ENHRY and CDR2 SYGVKD. CDR3 DNA: TGTGCCATCAATTTGAACGGGGAGCTGTTTTTT. Amino acids: CAINLNGELFF.

The chain links TRBV7-2 to TRBJ2-3; D may match TRBD1 or TRBD2 (6 bases each). Germline values: CDR1 SGHTA, CDR2 FQGNSA. V shed 6 bases and J shed 2 bases, with 18 bases lying between them. The CDR3 runs 16 residues. The chain's CDR3 is CASRPVRGVDTDTQYF. Here the CDR3 DNA reads TGTGCCAGCAGACCAGTTAGGGGGGTCGACACAGATACGCAGTATTTT.

V usage is TRBV7-9 and J usage is TRBJ2-1, with 8 bases aligning to TRBD2. The germline gives CDR1 SEHNR, CDR2 FQNEAQ (reference sequence). The CDR3 loop spans 15 amino acids. J gave up 4 bases and V 2 bases, and 4 bases lay outside the gene matches. The CDR3 reads CASSLSSGVYNEQFF. As DNA, the CDR3 is TGTGCCAGCAGCTTAAGTAGCGGGGTTTACAATGAGCAGTTCTTC.

The DNA of the CDR3 is TGTGCCAGCAGCTTCCCGAGAGGCAAACTGGGCACAGATACGCAGTATTTT. Its translation is CASSFPRGKLGTDTQYF. The chain joins TRBV5-4 to TRBJ2-3; D is unresolved. This CDR3 spans 17 amino acids. V was shortened by 2 bases and J by 1 base, with 17 bases between the two germline ends. Germline V gene sequence: CDR1 SGHNT, CDR2 YYREEE (reference sequence).

This chain joins TRBV4-1 and TRBJ1-2; unclear D gene. Germline-derived CDR1 and CDR2 are MGHRA and YSYEKL. The CDR3 is 13 amino acids. The ends were cut back, 3 bases at V and 4 bases at J, with 9 bases in the middle. The CDR3 region is CASSHGPLYGYTF. The CDR3 DNA reads as TGCGCCAGCAGCCACGGACCGCTCTATGGCTACACCTTC.

The chain has TRBV6-2 or TRBV6-3 and TRBJ1-5; D is undetermined. V was pared by 0 bases and J by 2 bases, with 8 bases between. The CDR3 has 15 residues. Per germline, CDR1 MNHEY and CDR2 SVGEGT. CDR3 region: CASSYSVAGNQPQHF. The CDR3, as DNA: TGTGCCAGCAGTTACTCGGTTGCGGGCAATCAGCCCCAGCATTTT.

The CDR3 coding sequence is TGTGCCAGCAGGGGGTCGGGAGGTAACACCGGGGAGCTGTTTTTT. Its translation: CASRGSGGNTGELFF. The chain employs TRBV28 and TRBJ2-2; TRBD2 aligns across 7 bases. This CDR3 has 15 amino acids. Germline-derived CDR1 and CDR2 are MDHEN and SYDVKM. Trimming removed 6 bases from V and 2 bases from J; junction bases left unmatched: 6.